This paragraph covers one TCR beta chain sequence. TCRdb re-analysed the RACE reads in MiXCR, keeping a single row per CDR3 protein. The repertoire holds over 65,000 distinct CDR3 sequences, with approximately 10% as singletons. Time point defined: patch test 2, 6 weeks after DPC sensitization. The treatment here: therapeutic diphenylcyclopropenone sensitization with weekly scalp DPC. This entry belongs to a study of human T cells and chemical hapten exposure. The CDR3 consists of 13 residues. Trimming removed 6 bases from V and 4 bases from J, with 15 bases in between. Germline-derived CDR1 and CDR2 are DFQATT and SNEGSKA (reference sequence).

The rearrangement joins TRBV20-1 to TRBJ2-5; D may be TRBD2 (5 bases). Specimen: whole blood, collected in connection with sensitization to the hapten diphenylcyclopropenone (DPC). The clonotype originates from a man aged 18 to 30 with alopecia areata. Some clones in this sample may be carry-over from other donors' samples. In DNA, the CDR3 is TGCAGTGCCCGACATTTGAGGGTAGAGACCCAGTACTTC. This encodes CSARHLRVETQYF.